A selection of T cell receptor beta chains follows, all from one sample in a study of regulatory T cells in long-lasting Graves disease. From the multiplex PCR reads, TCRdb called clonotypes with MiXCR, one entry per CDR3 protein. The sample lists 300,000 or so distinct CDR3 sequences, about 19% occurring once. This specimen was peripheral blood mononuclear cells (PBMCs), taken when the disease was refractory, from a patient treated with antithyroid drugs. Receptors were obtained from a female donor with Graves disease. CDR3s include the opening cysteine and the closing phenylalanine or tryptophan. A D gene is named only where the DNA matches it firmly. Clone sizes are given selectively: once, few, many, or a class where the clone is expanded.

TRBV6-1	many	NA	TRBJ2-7	CASIPGGRISYEQYF	TGTGCCAGCATCCCTGGAGGCCGGATCTCCTACGAGCAGTACTTC
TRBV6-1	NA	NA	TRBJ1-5	CASRELTGNQPQHF	TGTGCCAGCAGGGAGCTAACGGGCAATCAGCCCCAGCATTTT
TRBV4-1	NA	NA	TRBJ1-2	CASSQEMRGFNYGYTF	TGCGCCAGCAGCCAAGAAATGCGGGGATTTAACTATGGCTACACCTTC
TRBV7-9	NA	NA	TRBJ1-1	CASSPFPGSNTEAFF	TGTGCCAGCAGCCCCTTCCCGGGGTCGAACACTGAAGCTTTCTTT
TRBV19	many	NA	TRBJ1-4	CASSNGRRTTNEKLFF	TGTGCCAGTAGTAACGGGAGAAGAACAACTAATGAAAAACTGTTTTTT
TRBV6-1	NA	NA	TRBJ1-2	CASSTWTAGYGYTF	TGTGCCAGCAGTACCTGGACAGCCGGTTATGGCTACACCTTC
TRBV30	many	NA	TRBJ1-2	CAWSNGTRRAPRGYTF	TGTGCCTGGAGTAACGGGACAAGGAGGGCGCCACGTGGCTACACCTTC
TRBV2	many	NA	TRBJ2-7	CASSTGSSYEQYF	TGTGCCAGCAGTACCGGGAGCTCCTACGAGCAGTACTTC
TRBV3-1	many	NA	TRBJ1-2	CASSRGATGFYGYTF	TGTGCCAGCAGCCGGGGGGCGACAGGATTCTATGGCTACACCTTC
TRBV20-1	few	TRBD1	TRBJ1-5	CSATQGVWQPQHF	TGCAGTGCTACACAGGGGGTATGGCAGCCCCAGCATTTT
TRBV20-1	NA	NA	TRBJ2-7	CSATITGTAYEQYF	TGCAGTGCTACAATCACCGGGACCGCCTACGAGCAGTACTTC
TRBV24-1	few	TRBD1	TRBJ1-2	CATSDSGTGSGYTF	TGTGCCACCAGTGATTCCGGGACAGGGAGTGGCTACACCTTC
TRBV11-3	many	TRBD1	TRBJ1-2	CASSERQGAHGYGYTF	TGTGCCAGCAGCGAGAGACAGGGGGCGCACGGCTATGGCTACACCTTC
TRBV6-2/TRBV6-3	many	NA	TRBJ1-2	CASSSPNRGDENYGYTF	TGTGCCAGCAGTTCGCCCAACAGAGGGGATGAGAACTATGGCTACACCTTC
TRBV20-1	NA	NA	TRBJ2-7	CSAAFPRGLSYEQYF	TGCAGTGCTGCATTTCCGCGGGGGCTCTCCTACGAGCAGTACTTC
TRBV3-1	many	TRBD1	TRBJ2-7	CASSRAGTGSSYEQYF	TGTGCCAGCAGCCGGGCCGGGACAGGGAGCTCCTACGAGCAGTACTTC
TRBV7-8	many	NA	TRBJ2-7	CASSPGLWGYEQYF	TGTGCCAGCAGCCCCGGACTGTGGGGATACGAGCAGTACTTC